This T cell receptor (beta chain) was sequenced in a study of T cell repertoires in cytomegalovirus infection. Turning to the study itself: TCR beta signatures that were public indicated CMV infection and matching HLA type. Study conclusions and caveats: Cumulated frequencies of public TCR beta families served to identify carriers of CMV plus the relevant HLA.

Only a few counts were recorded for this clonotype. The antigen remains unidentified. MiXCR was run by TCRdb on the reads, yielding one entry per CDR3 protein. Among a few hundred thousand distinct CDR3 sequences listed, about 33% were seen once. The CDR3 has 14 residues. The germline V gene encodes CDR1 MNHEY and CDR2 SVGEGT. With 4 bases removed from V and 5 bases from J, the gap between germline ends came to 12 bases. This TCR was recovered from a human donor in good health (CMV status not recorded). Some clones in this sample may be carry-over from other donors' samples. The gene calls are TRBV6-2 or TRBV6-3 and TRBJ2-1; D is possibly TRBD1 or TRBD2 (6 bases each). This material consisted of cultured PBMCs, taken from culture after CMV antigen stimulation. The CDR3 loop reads CASSFRGPHNEQFF. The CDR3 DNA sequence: TGTGCCAGCAGTTTTCGGGGGCCCCACAATGAGCAGTTCTTC.